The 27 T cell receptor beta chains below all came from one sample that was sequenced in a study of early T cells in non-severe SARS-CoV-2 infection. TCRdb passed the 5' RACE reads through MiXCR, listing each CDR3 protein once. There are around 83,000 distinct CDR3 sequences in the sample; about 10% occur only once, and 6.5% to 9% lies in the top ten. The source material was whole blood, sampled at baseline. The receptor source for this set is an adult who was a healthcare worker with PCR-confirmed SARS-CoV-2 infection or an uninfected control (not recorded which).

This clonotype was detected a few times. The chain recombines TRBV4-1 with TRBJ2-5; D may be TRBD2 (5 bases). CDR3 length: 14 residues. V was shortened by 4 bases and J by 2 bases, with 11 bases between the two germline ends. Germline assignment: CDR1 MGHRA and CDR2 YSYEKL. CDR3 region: CASSPGRRQETQYF. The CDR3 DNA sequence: TGCGCCAGCAGCCCGGGAAGACGGCAAGAGACCCAGTACTTC.

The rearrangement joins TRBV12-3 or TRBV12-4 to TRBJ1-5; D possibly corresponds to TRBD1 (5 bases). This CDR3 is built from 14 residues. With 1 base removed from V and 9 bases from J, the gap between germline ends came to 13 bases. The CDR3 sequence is CASSLGTLPGPQHF. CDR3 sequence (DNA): TGTGCCAGCAGTTTAGGGACACTTCCAGGGCCCCAGCATTTT.

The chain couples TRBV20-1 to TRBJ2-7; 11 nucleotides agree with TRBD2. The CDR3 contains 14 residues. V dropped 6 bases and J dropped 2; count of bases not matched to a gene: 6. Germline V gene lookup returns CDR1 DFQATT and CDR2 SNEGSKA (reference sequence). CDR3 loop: CSAEWGLAAYEQYF. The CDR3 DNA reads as TGCAGTGCAGAGTGGGGACTAGCGGCCTACGAGCAGTACTTC.

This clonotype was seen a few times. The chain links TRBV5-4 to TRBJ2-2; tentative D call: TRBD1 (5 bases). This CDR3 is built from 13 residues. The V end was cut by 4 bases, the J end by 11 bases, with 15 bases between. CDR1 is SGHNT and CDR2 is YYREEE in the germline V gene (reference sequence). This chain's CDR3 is CASSVNQGIELFF. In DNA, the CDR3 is TGTGCCAGCAGCGTGAACCAGGGTATAGAGCTGTTTTTT.

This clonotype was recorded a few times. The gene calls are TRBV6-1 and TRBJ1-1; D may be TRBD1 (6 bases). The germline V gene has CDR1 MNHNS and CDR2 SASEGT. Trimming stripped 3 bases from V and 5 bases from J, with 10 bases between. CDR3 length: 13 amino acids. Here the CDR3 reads CASSDTGRTEAFF. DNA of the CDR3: TGTGCCAGCAGTGATACAGGGAGGACTGAAGCTTTCTTT.

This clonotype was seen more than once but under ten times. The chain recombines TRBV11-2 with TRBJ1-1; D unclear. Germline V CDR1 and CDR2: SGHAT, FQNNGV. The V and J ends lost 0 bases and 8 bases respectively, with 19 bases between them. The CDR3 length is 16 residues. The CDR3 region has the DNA TGTGCCAGCAGCTTAGATGATGGGTCCCCTCGGTCAGAAGCTTTCTTT. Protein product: CASSLDDGSPRSEAFF.

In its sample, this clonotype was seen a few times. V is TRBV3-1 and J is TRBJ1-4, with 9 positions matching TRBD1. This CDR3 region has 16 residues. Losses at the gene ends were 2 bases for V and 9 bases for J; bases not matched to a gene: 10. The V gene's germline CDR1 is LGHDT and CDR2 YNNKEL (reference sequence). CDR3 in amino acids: CASSQQFGDREKKLFF. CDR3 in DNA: TGTGCCAGCAGCCAACAGTTCGGGGACAGGGAGAAAAAACTGTTTTTT.

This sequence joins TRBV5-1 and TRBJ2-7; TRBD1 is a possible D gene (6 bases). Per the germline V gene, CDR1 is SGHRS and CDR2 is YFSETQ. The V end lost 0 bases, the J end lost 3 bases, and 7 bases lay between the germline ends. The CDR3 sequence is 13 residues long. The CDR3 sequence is CASSLGTDYEQYF. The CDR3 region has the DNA TGCGCCAGCAGCTTGGGGACAGACTACGAGCAGTACTTC.

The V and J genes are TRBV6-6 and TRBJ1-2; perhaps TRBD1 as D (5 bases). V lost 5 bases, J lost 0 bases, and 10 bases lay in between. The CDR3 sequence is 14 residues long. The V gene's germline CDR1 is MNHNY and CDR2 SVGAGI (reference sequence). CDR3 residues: CASSPRETNYGYTF. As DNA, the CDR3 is TGTGCCAGCAGTCCCAGGGAAACTAACTATGGCTACACCTTC.

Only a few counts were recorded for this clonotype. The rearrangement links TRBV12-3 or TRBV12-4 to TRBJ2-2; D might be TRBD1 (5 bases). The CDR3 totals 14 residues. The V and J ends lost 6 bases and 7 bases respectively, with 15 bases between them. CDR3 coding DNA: TGTGCCAGCAGGTCGCGCAGGGTTAACGGGGAGCTGTTTTTT. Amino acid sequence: CASRSRRVNGELFF.

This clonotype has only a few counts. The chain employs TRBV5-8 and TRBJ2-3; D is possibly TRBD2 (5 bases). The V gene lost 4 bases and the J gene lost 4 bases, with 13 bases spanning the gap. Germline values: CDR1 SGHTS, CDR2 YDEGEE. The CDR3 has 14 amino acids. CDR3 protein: CASSLHFSADTQYF. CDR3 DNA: TGTGCCAGCAGCCTCCACTTTAGCGCAGATACGCAGTATTTT.

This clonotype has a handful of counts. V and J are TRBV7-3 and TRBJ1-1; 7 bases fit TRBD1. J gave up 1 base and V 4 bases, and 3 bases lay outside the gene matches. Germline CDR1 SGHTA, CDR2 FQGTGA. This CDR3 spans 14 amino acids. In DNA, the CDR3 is TGTGCCAGCAGCTCAGGGACAGCGAACACTGAAGCTTTCTTT. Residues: CASSSGTANTEAFF.

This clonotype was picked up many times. Here the CDR3 reads CASSVAGPTYNEQFF. The DNA of the CDR3 is TGTGCCAGCAGCGTAGCGGGGCCTACCTACAATGAGCAGTTCTTC. The chain is built from TRBV9 and TRBJ2-1; D possibly matches TRBD1 or TRBD2 (5 bases each). In germline, CDR1 is SGDLS, CDR2 YYNGEE. Between the trimmed V and J ends, which lost 0 bases and 2 bases, there was a span of 9 bases. The CDR3 has 15 amino acids.

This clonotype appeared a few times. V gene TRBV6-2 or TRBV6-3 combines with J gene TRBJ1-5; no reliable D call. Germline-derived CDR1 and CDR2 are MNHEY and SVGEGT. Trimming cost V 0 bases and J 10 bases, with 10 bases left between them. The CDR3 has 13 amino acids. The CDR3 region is CASSYSGGPPQHF. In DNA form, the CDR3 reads TGTGCCAGCAGTTACTCAGGAGGACCTCCCCAGCATTTT.

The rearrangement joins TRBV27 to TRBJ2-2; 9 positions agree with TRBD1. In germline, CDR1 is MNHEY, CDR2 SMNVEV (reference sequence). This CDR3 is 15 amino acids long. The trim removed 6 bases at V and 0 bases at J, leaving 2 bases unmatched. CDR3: CASRRQGANTGELFF. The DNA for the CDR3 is TGTGCCAGCAGGAGACAGGGGGCGAACACCGGGGAGCTGTTTTTT.

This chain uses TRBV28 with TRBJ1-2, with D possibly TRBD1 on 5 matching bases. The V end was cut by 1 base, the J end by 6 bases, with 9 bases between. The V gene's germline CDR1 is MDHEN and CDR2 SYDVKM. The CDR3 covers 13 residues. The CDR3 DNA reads TGTGCCAGCAGTTTATTCCAGGGCGATGGCTACACCTTC. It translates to CASSLFQGDGYTF.

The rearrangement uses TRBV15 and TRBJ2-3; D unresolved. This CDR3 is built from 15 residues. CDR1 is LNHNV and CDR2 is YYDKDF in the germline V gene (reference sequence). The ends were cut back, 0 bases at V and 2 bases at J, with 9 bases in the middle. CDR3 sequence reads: CATSRDSAVTDTQYF. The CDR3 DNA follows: TGTGCCACCAGCAGAGATTCCGCGGTCACAGATACGCAGTATTTT.

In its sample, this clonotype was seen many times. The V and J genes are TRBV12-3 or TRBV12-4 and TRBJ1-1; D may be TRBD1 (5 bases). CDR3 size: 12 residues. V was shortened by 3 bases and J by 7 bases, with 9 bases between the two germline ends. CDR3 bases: TGTGCCAGCAGTTTCGGGGGAATTGAAGCTTTCTTT. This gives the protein CASSFGGIEAFF.

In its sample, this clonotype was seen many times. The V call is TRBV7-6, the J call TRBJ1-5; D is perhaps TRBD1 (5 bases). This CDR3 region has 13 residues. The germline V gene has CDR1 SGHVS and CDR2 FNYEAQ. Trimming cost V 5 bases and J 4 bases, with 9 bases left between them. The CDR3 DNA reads TGTGCCAGCAGCCCACAGGAAAATCAGCCCCAGCATTTT. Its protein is CASSPQENQPQHF.

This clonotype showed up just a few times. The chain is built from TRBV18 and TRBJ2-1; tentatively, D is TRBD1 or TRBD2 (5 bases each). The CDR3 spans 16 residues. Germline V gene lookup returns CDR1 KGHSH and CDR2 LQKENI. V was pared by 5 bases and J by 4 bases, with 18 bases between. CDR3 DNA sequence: TGTGCCAGCTCATCAATCACCGGGACCATATACAATGAGCAGTTCTTC. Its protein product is CASSSITGTIYNEQFF.

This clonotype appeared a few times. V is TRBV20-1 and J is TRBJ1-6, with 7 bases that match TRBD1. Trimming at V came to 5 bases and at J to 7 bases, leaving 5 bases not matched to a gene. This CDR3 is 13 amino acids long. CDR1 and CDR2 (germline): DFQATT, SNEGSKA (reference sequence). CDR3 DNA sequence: TGCAGTGCTCGGGACAGCTCGAATTCACCCCTCCACTTT. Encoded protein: CSARDSSNSPLHF.

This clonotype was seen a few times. CDR3 loop: CASSPDRQLYGYTF. CDR3 in DNA: TGTGCCAGCAGCCCGGACAGGCAACTCTATGGCTACACCTTC. This rearrangement joins TRBV7-8 to TRBJ1-2, with 7 bases matching TRBD1. The CDR3 contains 14 residues. J was trimmed by 4 bases and V by 5 bases; bases with no gene match: 7. Germline lookup yields CDR1 SGHVS and CDR2 FQNEAQ.

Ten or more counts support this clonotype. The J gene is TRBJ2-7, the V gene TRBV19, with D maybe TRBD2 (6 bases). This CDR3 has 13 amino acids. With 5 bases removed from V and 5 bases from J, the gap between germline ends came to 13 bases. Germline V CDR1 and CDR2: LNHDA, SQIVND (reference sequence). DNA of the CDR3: TGTGCCAGTAGTGTCCTAGCGTGGAACGAGCAGTACTTC. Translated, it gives CASSVLAWNEQYF.

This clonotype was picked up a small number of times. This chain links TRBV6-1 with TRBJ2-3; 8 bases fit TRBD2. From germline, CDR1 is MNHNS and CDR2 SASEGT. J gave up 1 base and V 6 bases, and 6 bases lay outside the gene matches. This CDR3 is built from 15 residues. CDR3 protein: CASSVLAAGTDTQYF. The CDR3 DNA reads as TGTGCCAGCAGCGTACTAGCGGCCGGCACAGATACGCAGTATTTT.

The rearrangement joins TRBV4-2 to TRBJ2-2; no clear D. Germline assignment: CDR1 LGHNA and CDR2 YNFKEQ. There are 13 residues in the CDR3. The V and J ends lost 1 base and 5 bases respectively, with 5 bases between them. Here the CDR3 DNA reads TGTGCCAGCAGCCAAGGGATTACCGGGGAGCTGTTTTTT. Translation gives CASSQGITGELFF.

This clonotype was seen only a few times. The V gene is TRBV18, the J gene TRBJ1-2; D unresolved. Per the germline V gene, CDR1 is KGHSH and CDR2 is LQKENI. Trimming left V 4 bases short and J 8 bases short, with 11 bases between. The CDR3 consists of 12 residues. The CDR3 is CASSLERGGYTF. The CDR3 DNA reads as TGTGCCAGCTCACTGGAACGAGGGGGCTACACCTTC. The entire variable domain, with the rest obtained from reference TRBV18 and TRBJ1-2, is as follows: NAGVMQNPRHLVRRRGQEARLRCSPMKGHSHVYWYRQLPEEGLKFMVYLQKENIIDESGMPKERFSAEFPKEGPSILRIQQVVRGDSAAYFCASSLERGGYTFGSGTRLTVV.

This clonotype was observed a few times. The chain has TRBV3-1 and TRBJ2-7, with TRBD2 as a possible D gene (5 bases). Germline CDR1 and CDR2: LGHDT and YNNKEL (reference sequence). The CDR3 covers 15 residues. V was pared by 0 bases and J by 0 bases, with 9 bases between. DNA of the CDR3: TGTGCCAGCAGCCAAGAGGTAGGGAGCTCCTACGAGCAGTACTTC. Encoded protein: CASSQEVGSSYEQYF.